This TCR beta chain came from a study of OX40 agonist ivuxolimab in advanced cancers. TCRdb keeps only in-frame clones here, not all; method: immunoSEQ multiplex PCR. Altogether 130,000 or so clones are present, under 95% being singletons, with the ten largest covering more than 1%. The CDR3 extends over 13 amino acids. Trimming removed 11 bases at V and 8 bases at J, with 18 bases between. CDR1 MNHEY and CDR2 SVGAGI come from the germline V gene. Source: CD4+ or CD8+ T cells sorted from blood, taken in a trial of the OX40 agonist ivuxolimab. The receptor comes from an adult with an advanced solid tumor such as melanoma, head and neck, liver or kidney cancer. The genes are TRBV6-5 and TRBJ1-4; D remains unclear. In nucleotides, the CDR3 is TGTGCCTCACGCGGAGGGAGTTGGGAAAAACTGTTTTTT. Protein: CASRGGSWEKLFF.